The clone carrying this T cell receptor (beta chain) showed up just a few times. Its target is not known. This specimen comes from a study of blood T cells in healthy people across ages. Study outcomes and limitations: The fall in TCR beta diversity per million T cells was roughly linear with age. Higher diversity, along with more naive CD4+ cells, distinguished long-lived donors from aged donors.

Germline assignment: CDR1 SGHRS and CDR2 YFSETQ. The length of the CDR3 is 14 residues. The germline V and J ends were trimmed by 2 bases and 8 bases, with 14 bases remaining between them. Primers used in a second PCR of roughly 7 to 12 cycles were a sample-barcoded 5' primer and a J-beta primer mix. Each cDNA molecule carried a tag from a template-switch adaptor that contained 12 random nucleotides. TCRdb re-analysed the 5' RACE reads in MiXCR, keeping a single row per CDR3 protein. The top ten hold 18% of the sample, which has about 1,000,000 distinct CDR3 sequences, 40% to 50% seen once. Material: blood. The chain links TRBV5-1 to TRBJ2-1; D is unclear. The TCR originated in a woman aged 55-69 years in good health. As DNA, the CDR3 is TGCGCCAGCAGCTTTGGTTTCTCCCTCGATGAGCAGTTCTTC. Translation: CASSFGFSLDEQFF.